Below are 13 T cell receptor beta chains sequenced from a single sample in a study of T cells in Graves' hyperthyroidism and ophthalmopathy. The TCR beta CDR3 regions underwent amplification using RNA transcripts as the source. The study used the HTBI primer set for a first-round RT-PCR of the TCR CDR3. Each CDR3 protein is one row after TCRdb ran MiXCR on the multiplex PCR reads. The sample yields roughly 500,000 distinct CDR3 sequences, 46% seen once. The material sequenced was peripheral blood or thyroid tissue (not recorded which). These receptors came from an adult woman with Graves' disease, either hyperthyroidism or ophthalmopathy (not recorded which).

On this clonotype itself: Given a much more abundant clone one base away, this may be a read error. This CDR3 reads CASKTQGYTEASF. CDR3 DNA: TGTGCCAGCAAAACCCAAGGGTACACTGAAGCTTCCTTT. The chain carries TRBV6-5 and TRBJ1-1; D remains unclear. The CDR3 consists of 13 residues. Germline V CDR1 and CDR2: MNHEY, SVGAGI.

This clonotype was counted at least ten times. The rearrangement uses TRBV20-1 and TRBJ1-1, with unresolved D. Trimming shortened V by 1 base and J by 1 base, and 7 bases separated the two germline ends. The CDR3 has 13 amino acids. CDR1 is DFQATT and CDR2 is SNEGSKA in the germline V gene (reference sequence). This CDR3 reads CSARVQENTEAFF. The CDR3, as DNA: TGCAGTGCTAGAGTCCAGGAGAACACTGAAGCTTTCTTT.

This clonotype showed up just once. The J gene is TRBJ2-7, the V gene TRBV2; weak D call: TRBD2 (6 bases). Deletions cut 7 bases from V and 0 bases from J, with 16 bases between. The CDR3 extends over 15 amino acids. CDR1 is SNHLY and CDR2 is FYNNEI in the germline V gene. CDR3 amino acids: CASTLRVAVSYEQYF. CDR3 coding DNA: TGTGCCAGCACTCTGCGGGTAGCGGTCTCCTACGAGCAGTACTTC.

The V gene is TRBV20-1, the J gene TRBJ1-4, with D possibly being TRBD1 (5 bases). V was trimmed by 6 bases and J by 8 bases, leaving 13 bases between them. Germline V gene data show CDR1 as DFQATT and CDR2 as SNEGSKA (reference sequence). This CDR3 is 12 amino acids long. The CDR3 sequence is CSATRVGEKLFF. The CDR3 coding sequence is TGCAGTGCCACCAGGGTTGGCGAAAAACTGTTTTTT.

The chain joins TRBV19 to TRBJ1-2; D is perhaps TRBD1 (5 bases). The germline gives CDR1 LNHDA, CDR2 SQIVND (reference sequence). The CDR3 runs 14 residues. The V end was cut by 1 base, the J end by 6 bases, with 12 bases between. CDR3 in amino acids: CASSIATGGNGYTF. The CDR3 DNA is TGTGCCAGTAGTATAGCTACAGGCGGAAATGGCTACACCTTC.

The chain has TRBV7-9 and TRBJ2-7, with TRBD1 as a possible D gene (5 bases). The ends were cut back, 6 bases at V and 2 bases at J, with 14 bases in the middle. The V gene's germline CDR1 is SEHNR and CDR2 FQNEAQ (reference sequence). The CDR3 totals 14 residues. In DNA, the CDR3 is TGTGCCAGCAGTTTGCAGGGTTTCCCCTACGAGCAGTACTTC. It codes for CASSLQGFPYEQYF.

This clonotype showed up many times. The gene calls are TRBV7-9 and TRBJ1-5; possible D gene TRBD1, 6 bases. Trimming shortened V by 5 bases and J by 5 bases, and 16 bases separated the two germline ends. Germline CDR1 reads SEHNR; CDR2 reads FQNEAQ (reference sequence). The CDR3 runs to 15 residues. The CDR3 here is CASSPTGTPDQPQHF. CDR3 in DNA: TGTGCCAGCAGCCCAACCGGGACACCCGATCAGCCCCAGCATTTT.

The chain links TRBV7-2 to TRBJ2-5; D perhaps matches TRBD2 (6 bases). Trimming took 5 bases from V and 6 from J, leaving 22 bases between them. CDR1 is SGHTA, CDR2 FQGNSA, per germline. The CDR3 consists of 16 residues. CDR3 sequence reads: CASSQELSGRGQTQYF. In DNA, the CDR3 is TGTGCCAGCAGCCAAGAACTCAGCGGGCGGGGACAGACCCAGTACTTC.

This clonotype occurred many times. This chain joins TRBV20-1 and TRBJ1-1, with D tentatively TRBD1 (6 bases). Looked up from germline, CDR1 is DFQATT and CDR2 is SNEGSKA (reference sequence). This CDR3 region has 12 residues. In DNA, the CDR3 is TGCAGGCCCGGACAGATGAACACTGAAGCTTTCTTT. Amino acids: CRPGQMNTEAFF.

J is TRBJ1-1 and V is TRBV2; 10 bases fit TRBD1. The germline gives CDR1 SNHLY, CDR2 FYNNEI. V gave up 6 bases and J gave up 2 bases; unmatched junction bases: 6. The CDR3 extends over 15 amino acids. CDR3: CASSGDRGFNTEAFF. DNA of the CDR3: TGTGCCAGCAGCGGGGACAGGGGCTTTAACACTGAAGCTTTCTTT.

Concerning this clonotype itself: Its ends do not fully match the called genes, so a read error is possible. The chain carries TRBV10-3 and TRBJ2-6; D gene ambiguous. The length of the CDR3 is 15 residues. CDR1 and CDR2 from the germline V gene are ENHRY and SYGVKD. The CDR3 reads CASSVKDSGANVLTF. Here the CDR3 DNA reads TGTGCCAGCAGTGTCAAGGACTCTGGGGCCAACGTCCTGACTTTC.

This clonotype was counted many times. Here the CDR3 reads CASSPGTGEWSQGNTIYF. The CDR3 DNA reads TGTGCCAGCAGCCCCGGGACAGGGGAGTGGAGTCAGGGAAACACCATATATTTT. The chain joins TRBV7-2 to TRBJ1-3; 10 nucleotides align to TRBD1. Looked up from germline, CDR1 is SGHTA and CDR2 is FQGNSA. J gave up 4 bases and V 5 bases, and 14 bases lay outside the gene matches. The length of the CDR3 is 18 residues.

This clonotype was detected a few times. The chain combines TRBV5-1 with TRBJ1-2; 7 bases are shared with TRBD1. The CDR3 is 13 amino acids. Germline CDR1 and CDR2: SGHRS and YFSETQ. The junction had 5 bases not matched to a gene; V was cut back by 5 bases and J by 4 bases. The CDR3 region is CASRKQGSYGYTF. The CDR3 nucleotides read TGCGCCAGCAGAAAACAGGGGTCCTATGGCTACACCTTC. Full variable domain (rest looked up from reference TRBV5-1 and TRBJ1-2): KAGVTQTPRYLIKTRGQQVTLSCSPISGHRSVSWYQQTPGQGLQFLFEYFSETQRNKGNFPGRFSGRQFSNSRSEMNVSTLELGDSALYLCASRKQGSYGYTFGSGTRLTVV.